This TCR beta chain was sequenced for a study of cytomegalovirus exposure and HLA in healthy donors. In the study overall: Counted in an early data release were about 85 million unique TCRs from HLA-typed donors. Study-wide results and caveats: Judged likely to be a sequencing artifact was a cluster of highly shared sequence variants.

Both 60 Vbeta primers and 13 Jbeta primers went into the PCR. Sequenced by immunoSEQ multiplex PCR; TCRdb stores in-frame clones only, minus some. In the table there are about 150,000 clones, approximately 81% of which are singletons. The V end was cut by 0 bases, the J end by 2 bases, with 11 bases between. CDR3 size: 16 residues. Per germline, CDR1 SEHNR and CDR2 FQNEAQ (reference sequence). Points on this clone: Its specificity is not known.

The J gene is TRBJ2-1, the V gene TRBV7-9; weak D call: TRBD2 (7 bases). The material sequenced was PBMCs. The receptor comes from a man aged 18 to 29 in good health and CMV-seronegative. This chain's CDR3 is CASSLAAGATYNEQFF. The CDR3 coding sequence is TGTGCCAGCAGCTTAGCGGCGGGGGCCACCTACAATGAGCAGTTCTTC. The whole variable domain, remainder taken from reference TRBV7-9 and TRBJ2-1, is DTGVSQNPRHKITKRGQNVTFRCDPISEHNRLYWYRQTLGQGPEFLTYFQNEAQLEKSRLLSDRFSAERPKGSFSTLEIQRTEQGDSAMYLCASSLAAGATYNEQFFGPGTRLTVL.